The 19 T cell receptor beta chains given below trace back to one sample, sequenced in a study of blood T cell repertoires in COVID-19. Assay: immunoSEQ multiplex PCR; the TCRdb copy retains only in-frame clones and omits some. The data show hundreds of thousands of clones, roughly 90% seen once. Specimen: peripheral blood. These receptors were collected from a man aged 35-49 years with acute or convalescent COVID-19.

The chain couples TRBV18 to TRBJ2-7; 10 bases are a match to TRBD1. Trimming took 4 bases from V and 3 from J; bases not matched to a gene: 6. The CDR3 has 15 residues. CDR1 is KGHSH and CDR2 is LQKENI in the germline V gene. The chain's CDR3 is CASSQGTGAFYEQYF. The CDR3 DNA reads as TGTGCCAGCTCACAGGGGACAGGGGCCTTCTACGAGCAGTACTTC.

The chain uses TRBV6-5 and TRBJ1-3; D might be TRBD1 (6 bases). V was shortened by 8 bases and J by 0 bases, with 8 bases between the two germline ends. This CDR3 has 13 residues. Germline V CDR1 and CDR2: MNHEY, SVGAGI. The CDR3 DNA follows: TGTGCCAGCGGACAGAGCTCTGGAAACACCATATATTTT. Protein: CASGQSSGNTIYF.

The chain is built from TRBV3-1 (or the pseudogene TRBV3-2) and TRBJ1-2; unclear D gene. CDR3 size: 16 residues. V lost 0 bases to trimming and J lost 4 bases, with 15 bases between them. CDR1 and CDR2 (germline): LGHDT, YNNKEL (reference sequence). CDR3 loop: CASSQDHATAIYGYTF. The CDR3 DNA sequence: TGTGCCAGCAGCCAAGATCATGCCACAGCTATCTATGGCTACACCTTC.

This clone was observed a single time. V gene TRBV28 combines with J gene TRBJ1-1; D remains ambiguous. Germline-derived CDR1 and CDR2 are MDHEN and SYDVKM. There are 15 residues in the CDR3. V lost 7 bases and J lost 3, with 18 bases in between. The CDR3 sequence: CASKYEGSPHTEAFF. For the CDR3, the DNA is TGTGCCAGCAAATATGAGGGCAGTCCCCACACTGAAGCTTTCTTT.

V and J are TRBV28 and TRBJ2-2, with 7 bases aligning to TRBD1. The CDR3 contains 15 residues. Germline values: CDR1 MDHEN, CDR2 SYDVKM. After removal of 4 bases from V and 5 bases from J, the junction contained 7 bases not matched to a gene. CDR3 coding DNA: TGTGCCAGCAGTTCAACAGGGGAAAGGACCGGGGAGCTGTTTTTT. Its protein is CASSSTGERTGELFF.

This clone has only one observation. The chain links TRBV19 to TRBJ1-2; no clear D gene. Germline V gives CDR1 LNHDA, CDR2 SQIVND (reference sequence). The CDR3 extends over 14 amino acids. The V gene lost 7 bases and the J gene lost 3 bases, with 15 bases spanning the gap. The CDR3 spells CASKPTRRDYGYTF. The CDR3 DNA sequence: TGTGCCAGTAAACCGACCCGGCGGGACTATGGCTACACCTTC.

This sequence joins TRBV6-2 or TRBV6-3 and TRBJ1-3; D call uncertain. This CDR3 is built from 16 residues. The V end lost 2 bases, the J end lost 0 bases, and 11 bases lay between the germline ends. Germline V gene lookup returns CDR1 MNHEY and CDR2 SVGEGT. CDR3 nucleotide sequence: TGTGCCAGCAGTTACAGCCTTTCAAGCTCTGGAAACACCATATATTTT. It specifies CASSYSLSSSGNTIYF.

The DNA of the CDR3 is TGTGCCAGCAGCTTGCCTGGGACTAGCGGGGGGGCGGGTACAGATACGCAGTATTTT. Its translation is CASSLPGTSGGAGTDTQYF. The J gene is TRBJ2-3, the V gene TRBV7-2; 16 bases map to TRBD2. The V gene's germline CDR1 is SGHTA and CDR2 FQGNSA. Unmatched junction bases numbered 9, after V lost 3 bases and J lost 3 bases. This CDR3 spans 19 amino acids. The full variable domain, in which reference TRBV7-2 and TRBJ2-3 provide the parts outside the CDR3, is GAGVSQSPSNKVTEKGKDVELRCDPISGHTALYWYRQSLGQGLEFLIYFQGNSAPDKSGLPSDRFSAERTGGSVSTLTIQRTQQEDSAVYLCASSLPGTSGGAGTDTQYFGPGTRLTVL.

With respect to this clone: The sample contains more than one DNA sequence encoding this CDR3. CDR3 sequence: CASSRQGSNTGELFF. The CDR3 DNA is TGTGCCAGCTCACGACAGGGTTCGAACACCGGGGAGCTGTTTTTT. The V gene is TRBV18, the J gene TRBJ2-2; 7 bases fit TRBD1. Germline assignment: CDR1 KGHSH and CDR2 LQKENI. V shed 4 bases and J 0 bases; nucleotides not matched to a gene: 2. The CDR3 has 15 residues.

This clone was picked up one time. The chain joins TRBV7-9 to TRBJ2-5; 9 positions match TRBD1. After removal of 5 bases from V and 4 bases from J, the junction contained 8 bases not matched to a gene. The CDR3 is 15 residues long. Germline V lookup: CDR1 SEHNR, CDR2 FQNEAQ (reference sequence). CDR3 nucleotides: TGTGCCAGCAGCCCACCGGGACAGGGAACAGAGACCCAGTACTTC. Protein: CASSPPGQGTETQYF.

The gene calls are TRBV2 and TRBJ2-1, with 7 bases lining up with TRBD2. CDR1 SNHLY and CDR2 FYNNEI come from the germline V gene. The CDR3 spans 14 residues. Trimming removed 7 bases from V and 1 base from J; junction bases left unmatched: 4. The CDR3 DNA is TGTGCCAGCAAAGGGACTAATTCCTACAATGAGCAGTTCTTC. Protein: CASKGTNSYNEQFF.

As to this clone: Other DNA sequences from this sample encode an identical CDR3 as well. The chain uses TRBV19 and TRBJ1-2, with 9 bases lining up with TRBD1. With 3 bases clipped from V and 5 bases from J, the junction kept 1 base outside the gene matches. CDR1 LNHDA and CDR2 SQIVND come from the germline V gene (reference sequence). This CDR3 contains 13 residues. The CDR3 loop is CASSIGQGYGYTF. CDR3 in DNA: TGTGCCAGTAGTATTGGACAGGGGTATGGCTACACCTTC.

This clone was seen a handful of times. V is TRBV2 and J is TRBJ1-3; D remains unclear. There are 15 residues in the CDR3. V lost 3 bases, J lost 0 bases, and 9 bases lay in between. Germline V CDR1 and CDR2: SNHLY, FYNNEI. CDR3 amino acids: CASSEGVLSGNTIYF. CDR3 nucleotides: TGTGCCAGCAGTGAGGGCGTGCTCTCTGGAAACACCATATATTTT.

The gene calls are TRBV12-5 and TRBJ1-5; D is perhaps TRBD1 (6 bases). The V gene lost 1 base and the J gene lost 5 bases, with 15 bases spanning the gap. Germline V CDR1 and CDR2: LGHNT, FRNRAP. This CDR3 is 16 amino acids long. The CDR3 here is CASGLDSTGSDQPQHF. In DNA, the CDR3 is TGTGCTAGTGGTTTGGACTCTACAGGGTCGGATCAGCCCCAGCATTTT.

The chain links TRBV5-1 to TRBJ2-1; 8 bases map to TRBD1. The CDR3 has 14 residues. CDR1 and CDR2 from the germline V gene are SGHRS and YFSETQ. The V and J ends lost 4 bases and 7 bases, in that order; junction bases with no gene match: 7. The CDR3 DNA follows: TGCGCCAGCAGCCTGGACAGGGCGAGAAATGAGCAGTTCTTC. It specifies CASSLDRARNEQFF.

This chain uses TRBV30 with TRBJ2-7, with 9 bases that match TRBD1. Germline CDR1 GTSNPN, CDR2 SVGIG (reference sequence). The CDR3 length is 13 residues. Trimming at V came to 2 bases and at J to 5 bases, leaving 4 bases not matched to a gene. The CDR3 spells CAWSLGQGNEQYF. The CDR3 region has the DNA TGTGCCTGGAGTTTGGGACAGGGAAACGAGCAGTACTTC.

The chain combines TRBV4-1 with TRBJ2-3; 7 nucleotides line up with TRBD1. From germline, CDR1 is MGHRA and CDR2 YSYEKL. J lost 3 bases, V lost 0 bases, and 9 bases had no gene match. This CDR3 is 17 amino acids long. This CDR3 reads CASSQDRAGGMTDTQYF. Here the CDR3 DNA reads TGCGCCAGCAGCCAAGATCGGGCAGGGGGTATGACAGATACGCAGTATTTT.

V gene TRBV5-5 combines with J gene TRBJ2-1; D might be TRBD2 (5 bases). Trimming shortened V by 2 bases and J by 4 bases, and 7 bases separated the two germline ends. The CDR3 totals 13 residues. Per the germline V gene, CDR1 is SGHKS and CDR2 is YYEKEE (reference sequence). CDR3: CASSFSGYNEQFF. The CDR3 DNA sequence: TGTGCCAGCAGCTTCTCGGGATACAATGAGCAGTTCTTC.

V is TRBV11-2 and J is TRBJ2-7, with 13 positions matching TRBD2. Germline assignment: CDR1 SGHAT and CDR2 FQNNGV. The CDR3 is 15 amino acids. The trim removed 5 bases at V and 2 bases at J, leaving 3 bases unmatched. This CDR3 is CASSPGLAGTYEQYF. The CDR3 region has the DNA TGTGCCAGCAGCCCGGGACTAGCGGGGACCTACGAGCAGTACTTC.